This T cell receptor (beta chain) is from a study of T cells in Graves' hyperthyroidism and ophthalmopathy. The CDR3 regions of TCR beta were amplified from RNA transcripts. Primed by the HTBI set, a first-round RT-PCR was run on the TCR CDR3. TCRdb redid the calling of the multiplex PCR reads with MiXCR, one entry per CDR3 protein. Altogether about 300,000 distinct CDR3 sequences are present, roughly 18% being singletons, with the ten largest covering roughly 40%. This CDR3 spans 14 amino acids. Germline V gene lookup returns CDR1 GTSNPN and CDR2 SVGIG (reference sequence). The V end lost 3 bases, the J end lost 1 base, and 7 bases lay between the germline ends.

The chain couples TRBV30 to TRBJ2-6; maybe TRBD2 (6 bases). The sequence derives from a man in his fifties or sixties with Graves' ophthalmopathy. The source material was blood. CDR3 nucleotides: TGTGCCTGGAGCCGGGGGTCTGGGGCCAACGTCCTGACTTTC. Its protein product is CAWSRGSGANVLTF.